This T cell receptor beta chain comes out of a study of CD8 T cells in Susac syndrome. Across the whole study: Sequencing included Susac syndrome patients, roughly six of them with active disease and under 10 in remission.

RNA, at roughly 0.45 to 1 ug, was reverse transcribed with random hexamers. Amplification of TCR beta CDR3 by immunoSEQ multiplex PCR spanned 54 Vbeta and 13 Jbeta. TCRdb re-analysed the immunoSEQ multiplex PCR reads in MiXCR, keeping a single row per CDR3 protein. The data contain approximately 260,000 distinct CDR3 sequences, about 95% of them singletons. CDR3 length equals 11 residues. Germline CDR1 and CDR2: MDHEN and SYDVKM. A note on this clonotype: One junction end does not reproduce the germline sequence, and a read error may be involved.

This TCR was recovered from a human donor with Susac syndrome. Sequenced input: CD4+ T cells from PBMCs. J is TRBJ2-7 and V is TRBV28; D gene ambiguous. This CDR3 reads CASSFRDDHHF. For the CDR3, the DNA is TGTGCCAGCAGTTTTCGTGACGACCACCACTTC.